A selection of T cell receptor beta chains follows, all from one sample in a study of blood T cell repertoires in COVID-19. The repertoire was sequenced with immunoSEQ multiplex PCR; TCRdb's copy has only in-frame clones and lacks some. The sample includes 140,000 to 150,000 clones, 70% to 90% of them seen just once. Sequenced material: peripheral blood. Receptor source: a woman between 45 and 65 years old with acute or convalescent COVID-19. Each CDR3 is given with its conserved first and last residue. The D gene is left open where the match is weak. Clone sizes are given selectively: once, few, many, or a class where the clone is expanded.

v_call: TRBV7-6; clone_size: .; d_call: TRBD2; j_call: TRBJ2-5; cdr3_nt: TGTGCCAGCAGCTTATCAGCGGGGGGGACCCAACAAGAGACCCAGTACTTC; cdr3_aa: CASSLSAGGTQQETQYF
v_call: TRBV11-3; clone_size: .; d_call: TRBD2; j_call: TRBJ2-1; cdr3_nt: TGTGCCAGCAGCCAAGGGGCTAGCGGGGGGTTCAATGAGCAGTTCTTC; cdr3_aa: CASSQGASGGFNEQFF
v_call: TRBV5-1; clone_size: .; d_call: .; j_call: TRBJ1-1; cdr3_nt: TGCGCCAGCAGCAATCGCGGGGTCGGGCCTGAAGCTTTCTTT; cdr3_aa: CASSNRGVGPEAFF
v_call: TRBV6-5; clone_size: once; d_call: .; j_call: TRBJ1-4; cdr3_nt: TGTGCCAGCAGCGAGGACACGGACACAAAACTGTTTTTT; cdr3_aa: CASSEDTDTKLFF
v_call: TRBV10-3; clone_size: .; d_call: .; j_call: TRBJ1-1; cdr3_nt: TGTGCCTCCGACGGGGGGGGTATTGAAGCTTTCTTT; cdr3_aa: CASDGGGIEAFF
v_call: TRBV2; clone_size: .; d_call: TRBD1; j_call: TRBJ1-1; cdr3_nt: TGTGCCAGCAGCCCCTCAGACAGGGCAGCTTTCTTT; cdr3_aa: CASSPSDRAAFF
v_call: TRBV5-8; clone_size: .; d_call: .; j_call: TRBJ2-6; cdr3_nt: TGTGCCAGCAGCCTACAGTGGGCTGGGGCCAACGTCCTGACTTTC; cdr3_aa: CASSLQWAGANVLTF
v_call: TRBV6-2/TRBV6-3; clone_size: .; d_call: .; j_call: TRBJ1-1; cdr3_nt: TGTGCCAGCAGCCCAGCGGGGGAGGACACTGAAGCTTTCTTT; cdr3_aa: CASSPAGEDTEAFF
v_call: TRBV11-2; clone_size: .; d_call: TRBD1; j_call: TRBJ1-2; cdr3_nt: TGTGCCAGCAGCAACCGGGACAGGGGACCGTATGGCTACACCTTC; cdr3_aa: CASSNRDRGPYGYTF
v_call: TRBV18; clone_size: .; d_call: .; j_call: TRBJ1-2; cdr3_nt: TGTGCCAGCTCAACGGTTACAGGTCTGAGTTATGGCTACACCTTC; cdr3_aa: CASSTVTGLSYGYTF
v_call: TRBV7-3; clone_size: .; d_call: .; j_call: TRBJ1-1; cdr3_nt: TGTGCCAGCAGCTACGGGGGGCCATTGAACACTGAAGCTTTCTTT; cdr3_aa: CASSYGGPLNTEAFF
v_call: TRBV28; clone_size: .; d_call: .; j_call: TRBJ2-2; cdr3_nt: TGTGCCAGCAGTCCACAGGGAACCGGGGAGCTGTTTTTT; cdr3_aa: CASSPQGTGELFF
v_call: TRBV27; clone_size: .; d_call: .; j_call: TRBJ1-2; cdr3_nt: TGTGCCAGCAGTTGGAGTCAGAGGGAAGGCTACACCTTC; cdr3_aa: CASSWSQREGYTF
v_call: TRBV18; clone_size: many; d_call: .; j_call: TRBJ2-7; cdr3_nt: TGTGCCAGCTCGAGGGTGGAACCTCCCTACGAGCAGTACTTC; cdr3_aa: CASSRVEPPYEQYF
v_call: TRBV12-3/TRBV12-4; clone_size: .; d_call: .; j_call: TRBJ1-2; cdr3_nt: TGTGCCAGCAATAGAGAGGAGGACTATGGCTACACCTTC; cdr3_aa: CASNREEDYGYTF
v_call: TRBV4-3; clone_size: .; d_call: TRBD1; j_call: TRBJ1-4; cdr3_nt: TGCGCCAGCAGCCAGGACAGGGTGTCAGAAAAACTGTTTTTT; cdr3_aa: CASSQDRVSEKLFF
v_call: TRBV28; clone_size: .; d_call: .; j_call: TRBJ1-6; cdr3_nt: TGTGCCAGCAGTTTAGTGGAGGGCAGCCCGAGCTCCTATAATTCACCCCTCCACTTT; cdr3_aa: CASSLVEGSPSSYNSPLHF
v_call: TRBV2; clone_size: .; d_call: TRBD2; j_call: TRBJ2-2; cdr3_nt: TGTGCCACCAAACTAGCGGGGGTAATCGGGGAGCTGTTTTTT; cdr3_aa: CATKLAGVIGELFF
v_call: TRBV6-5; clone_size: few; d_call: .; j_call: TRBJ2-7; cdr3_nt: TGTGCCAGCAGTTACATGTATCGCAGTTCCTACGAGCAGTACTTC; cdr3_aa: CASSYMYRSSYEQYF